A selection of T cell receptor beta chains follows, all from one sample in a study of cytotoxic CD8 clonotypes in ibrutinib-treated CLL. Profiled with immunoSEQ multiplex PCR; TCRdb holds only in-frame clones, not every one. The repertoire holds some 290,000 clones, with about 80% as singletons. The material was PBMCs, obtained before ibrutinib treatment. These receptors were taken from a human donor with chronic lymphocytic leukemia. The CDR3 runs from the conserved cysteine through the conserved F or W. The D gene is left open where the match is weak. Size tells how often a clone was seen (once, few, many) or the class of an expanded clone, and some rows leave it out.

>.|.|TRBJ1-1|TRBV6-5|14
CASKRHGEAGEAFF
TGTGCCAGCAAGAGGCATGGGGAGGCGGGTGAAGCTTTCTTT
>TRBD1|.|TRBJ2-1|TRBV27|17
CASSRFVVGGAFNEQFF
TGTGCCAGCAGTAGATTCGTGGTAGGGGGCGCTTTCAATGAGCAGTTCTTC
>.|.|TRBJ1-1|TRBV11-2|15
CASSLSGRRNTEAFF
TGTGCCAGCAGCTTAAGCGGCAGGCGGAACACTGAAGCTTTCTTT
>TRBD2|.|TRBJ2-1|TRBV19|16
CATHFSGTSGRGEQFF
TGTGCCACCCACTTTTCCGGGACTAGCGGGAGAGGTGAGCAGTTCTTC
>.|.|TRBJ2-1|TRBV6-4|15
CASSVVPSSYNEQFF
TGTGCCAGCAGTGTGGTTCCGAGCTCCTACAATGAGCAGTTCTTC
>TRBD2|.|TRBJ2-5|TRBV7-9|15
CASSLERLASETQYF
TGTGCCAGCAGCTTAGAACGACTAGCCTCAGAGACCCAGTACTTC
>TRBD1|.|TRBJ2-7|TRBV7-6|15
CASSRGTGRSYEQYF
TGTGCCAGCAGCAGGGGGACAGGGAGATCCTACGAGCAGTACTTC
>.|.|TRBJ2-3|TRBV29-1|13
CSVAQGITDTQYF
TGCAGCGTTGCACAGGGTATCACAGATACGCAGTATTTT
>.|.|TRBJ1-2|TRBV4-3|14
CASSQEGQNYGYTF
TGCGCCAGCAGCCAAGAAGGACAGAACTATGGCTACACCTTC
>TRBD2|.|TRBJ2-1|TRBV5-1|15
CASSFSGGRINEQFF
TGCGCCAGCAGCTTTTCAGGCGGGAGAATCAATGAGCAGTTCTTC
>TRBD1|few|TRBJ1-2|TRBV29-1|13
CSVERDRGYGYTF
TGCAGCGTTGAGAGGGACAGGGGCTATGGCTACACCTTC
>.|.|TRBJ1-2|TRBV30|12
CAWYGQHYGYTF
TGTGCCTGGTACGGACAGCACTATGGCTACACCTTC
>.|.|TRBJ2-6|TRBV29-1|15
CSVQGGLSGANVLTF
TGCAGCGTTCAGGGGGGACTCTCTGGGGCCAACGTCCTGACTTTC
>TRBD2|.|TRBJ2-7|TRBV6-1|14
CASSVGLEVDEQYF
TGTGCCAGCAGCGTCGGACTAGAGGTCGACGAGCAGTACTTC
>TRBD1|.|TRBJ2-7|TRBV18|14
CASSQGQGAYEQYF
TGTGCCAGCTCCCAGGGACAGGGTGCCTACGAGCAGTACTTC
>.|.|TRBJ2-5|TRBV5-4|11
CASSFSETQYF
TGTGCCAGCAGCTTTTCTGAGACCCAGTACTTC
>.|.|TRBJ1-2|TRBV5-4|15
CASSSEGALNYGYTF
TGTGCCAGCAGCTCGGAAGGGGCCTTAAACTATGGCTACACCTTC
>TRBD1|.|TRBJ2-3|TRBV2|14
CASRDRGDTDTQYF
TGTGCCAGTAGAGACAGGGGCGACACAGATACGCAGTATTTT
>TRBD1|.|TRBJ2-2|TRBV27|16
CASRLTDRGLTGELFF
TGTGCCAGCAGACTTACGGACAGGGGGCTTACCGGGGAGCTGTTTTTT
>.|.|TRBJ2-7|TRBV5-6|14
CASSFSHSSYEQYF
TGTGCCAGCAGCTTTAGTCACAGCTCCTACGAGCAGTACTTC
>TRBD1|.|TRBJ1-1|TRBV4-3|15
CASSQDSRGYTEAFF
TGCGCCAGCAGCCAAGATTCCAGGGGGTACACTGAAGCTTTCTTT
>.|.|TRBJ2-7|TRBV11-2|14
CASSFSGQPYEQYF
TGTGCCAGCAGCTTTTCTGGTCAACCCTACGAGCAGTACTTC
>.|.|TRBJ2-2|TRBV28|17
CASSLYLGSFRAGELFF
TGTGCCAGCAGTTTATACTTAGGGTCCTTTAGGGCCGGGGAGCTGTTTTTT
>TRBD2|few|TRBJ2-1|TRBV18|17
CASSREGGTSSYNEQFF
TGTGCCAGCTCTCGAGAGGGAGGGACGAGCTCCTACAATGAGCAGTTCTTC
>.|.|TRBJ2-3|TRBV5-1|15
CASSLGLRRTDTQYF
TGCGCCAGCAGCTTGGGGTTGCGGCGCACAGATACGCAGTATTTT
>.|.|TRBJ1-5|TRBV7-9|13
CASSIALNQPQHF
TGTGCCAGCAGCATCGCCCTCAATCAGCCCCAGCATTTT
>.|.|TRBJ2-1|TRBV5-1|14
CASSLEPGSNEQFF
TGCGCCAGCAGCTTGGAACCCGGGTCCAATGAGCAGTTCTTC
>TRBD2|.|TRBJ2-3|TRBV10-3|15
CATRLAGAGTDTQYF
TGTGCCACAAGACTAGCGGGAGCCGGCACAGATACGCAGTATTTT
>.|.|TRBJ2-3|TRBV25-1|14
CASSVGGSTDTQYF
TGTGCCAGCAGTGTTGGGGGTAGCACAGATACGCAGTATTTT
>TRBD2|.|TRBJ2-3|TRBV7-2|19
CASSLDPGTSGAATDTQYF
TGTGCCAGCAGCTTAGATCCCGGGACTAGCGGGGCAGCCACAGATACGCAGTATTTT
>TRBD2|.|TRBJ2-3|TRBV5-1|19
CASSLEVGRGSRNTDTQYF
TGCGCCAGCAGCTTGGAGGTCGGGAGGGGTTCTAGAAACACAGATACGCAGTATTTT
>.|.|TRBJ2-1|TRBV7-9|12
CASSLADGEQFF
TGTGCCAGCAGCCTCGCTGACGGTGAGCAGTTCTTC
>TRBD2|.|TRBJ2-7|TRBV9|13
CASSAGLHYEQYF
TGTGCCAGCAGCGCGGGACTACACTACGAGCAGTACTTC
>.|.|TRBJ2-6|TRBV5-1|16
CASSPRTSSGANVLTF
TGCGCCAGCAGCCCCCGAACGAGCTCTGGGGCCAACGTCCTGACTTTC
>.|few|TRBJ2-6|TRBV18|15
CASSPLAAGANVLTF
TGTGCCAGCTCACCACTAGCGGCTGGGGCCAACGTCCTGACTTTC
>.|.|TRBJ2-7|TRBV4-3|12
CASSQIDGEQYF
TGCGCCAGCAGCCAAATCGATGGCGAGCAGTACTTC
>.|once|TRBJ2-5|TRBV15|11
CATSRTETQYF
TGTGCCACCAGCAGAACCGAGACCCAGTACTTC
>TRBD1|.|TRBJ2-2|TRBV7-6|16
CASSSSSTGGTGELFF
TGTGCCAGCAGCTCGTCTTCTACAGGGGGCACCGGGGAGCTGTTTTTT
>TRBD1|.|TRBJ2-7|TRBV28|14
CASFGQGRTYEQYF
TGTGCCAGCTTTGGACAGGGTAGAACCTACGAGCAGTACTTC
>.|.|TRBJ2-2|TRBV7-2|14
CASSLNRGTGELFF
TGTGCCAGCAGCTTAAACCGGGGAACCGGGGAGCTGTTTTTT
>.|.|TRBJ2-3|TRBV9|16
CASSAVAELSTDTQYF
TGTGCCAGCAGCGCCGTAGCGGAGTTAAGCACAGATACGCAGTATTTT
>.|once|TRBJ2-1|TRBV9|16
CASSSRIRGSRNEQFF
TGTGCCAGCAGCTCCCGTATAAGAGGGTCTAGGAATGAGCAGTTCTTC
>TRBD1|few|TRBJ1-5|TRBV28|16
CASSHPTGEGHQPQHF
TGTGCCAGCAGTCACCCGACAGGGGAAGGTCATCAGCCCCAGCATTTT
>TRBD2|once|TRBJ2-7|TRBV6-1|13
CASAREGPYEQYF
TGTGCCAGTGCCCGGGAGGGCCCCTACGAGCAGTACTTC
>TRBD1|.|TRBJ1-2|TRBV15|15
CATSRRGQGSYGYTF
TGTGCCACCAGCAGACGGGGACAGGGATCTTATGGCTACACCTTC
>.|.|TRBJ1-5|TRBV18|14
CASSPTTANQPQHF
TGTGCCAGCTCACCAACGACAGCAAATCAGCCCCAGCATTTT
>TRBD2|once|TRBJ2-3|TRBV28|15
CASGPVAGGIDTQYF
TGTGCCAGCGGTCCGGTGGCGGGAGGGATAGATACGCAGTATTTT
>.|.|TRBJ2-7|TRBV6-6|12
CASGGSSYEQYF
TGTGCCAGCGGAGGCAGCTCCTACGAGCAGTACTTC
>.|.|TRBJ2-7|TRBV19|14
CASSTSESSYEQYF
TGTGCCAGTAGTACTAGCGAAAGCTCCTACGAGCAGTACTTC
>.|few|TRBJ1-5|TRBV30|13
CAWSEHGNQPQHF
TGTGCCTGGAGTGAGCATGGTAATCAGCCCCAGCATTTT
>TRBD2|.|TRBJ2-1|TRBV30|17
CAWKKGWTSGGYNEQFF
TGTGCCTGGAAGAAGGGGTGGACTAGCGGGGGCTACAATGAGCAGTTCTTC
>TRBD2|.|TRBJ2-2|TRBV19|15
CASSMRLAGTGELFF
TGTGCCAGTAGTATGAGGCTAGCGGGCACCGGGGAGCTGTTTTTT
>.|.|TRBJ2-1|TRBV11-3|14
CASSLGIGDNEQFF
TGTGCCAGCAGCTTAGGAATTGGAGACAATGAGCAGTTCTTC
>TRBD2|.|TRBJ2-2|TRBV7-2|15
CASSTTSGSTGELFF
TGTGCCAGCAGCACCACTAGCGGGAGTACCGGGGAGCTGTTTTTT